This T cell receptor beta chain was captured by sequencing in a study of CD8 T cells in Susac syndrome. The CDR3 length is 15 residues. Germline CDR1 is SEHNR and CDR2 is FQNEAQ (reference sequence). Germline trimming cut 5 bases from V and 0 bases from J; bases unmatched to any gene: 6. Random-hexamer reverse transcription was applied to about 0.5 to 1 ug RNA. With immunoSEQ multiplex PCR, TCR beta CDR3 was amplified across 54 Vbeta and 13 Jbeta. Via MiXCR, TCRdb re-called the immunoSEQ multiplex PCR reads, giving one row per CDR3 protein. In the table there are about 190,000 distinct CDR3 sequences, about 95% of which are singletons.

J is TRBJ1-1 and V is TRBV7-9, with 7 bases identical to TRBD1. The sequence was collected from a human donor with Susac syndrome. The material sequenced was CD8+ T cells from PBMCs. CDR3: CASSTRDRMNTEAFF. The CDR3 DNA sequence: TGTGCCAGCAGCACTAGGGACAGAATGAACACTGAAGCTTTCTTT. The whole variable domain, filled in from reference TRBV7-9 and TRBJ1-1, reads DTGVSQNPRHKITKRGQNVTFRCDPISEHNRLYWYRQTLGQGPEFLTYFQNEAQLEKSRLLSDRFSAERPKGSFSTLEIQRTEQGDSAMYLCASSTRDRMNTEAFFGQGTRLTVV.